The present entry profiles one T cell receptor beta chain with its context. The antigen is not known. A multiplex PCR was run with 60 Vbeta primers and 13 Jbeta primers. Clones were sequenced by immunoSEQ multiplex PCR, and TCRdb holds only the in-frame ones, with some missing. This table holds 200,000 or so clones, about 80% found once. The sample originates from a study of cytomegalovirus exposure and HLA in healthy donors. Study-level background: In an earlier analysis, 90 million to 130 million unique TCR beta sequences were found from 150 million to 200 million T cells. From donors who were HLA-typed, an early data release held around 85 million unique TCRs. Of some 400 genotyped donors, 81% grouped in the Caucasian-associated ancestry cluster.

The germline V gene has CDR1 SGHDT and CDR2 YYEEEE. The CDR3 runs 13 residues. The ends were cut back, 4 bases at V and 5 bases at J, with 12 bases in the middle. Regarding the study as a whole: Clonal expansion, a later analysis showed, was greater in HLA-associated TCR beta chains than in equally common others.

Sequenced sample: PBMCs. The clonotype was recovered from a man younger than 35 in good health and CMV-seronegative. The chain is built from TRBV5-6 and TRBJ1-2; D perhaps matches TRBD1 (6 bases). CDR3 bases: TGTGCCAGCAGCCCGGGACACGCATATGGCTACACCTTC. Residues: CASSPGHAYGYTF. Drawing the rest from reference TRBV5-6 and TRBJ1-2, the complete variable domain is DAGVTQSPTHLIKTRGQQVTLRCSPKSGHDTVSWYQQALGQGPQFIFQYYEEEERQRGNFPDRFSGHQFPNYSSELNVNALLLGDSALYLCASSPGHAYGYTFGSGTRLTVV.